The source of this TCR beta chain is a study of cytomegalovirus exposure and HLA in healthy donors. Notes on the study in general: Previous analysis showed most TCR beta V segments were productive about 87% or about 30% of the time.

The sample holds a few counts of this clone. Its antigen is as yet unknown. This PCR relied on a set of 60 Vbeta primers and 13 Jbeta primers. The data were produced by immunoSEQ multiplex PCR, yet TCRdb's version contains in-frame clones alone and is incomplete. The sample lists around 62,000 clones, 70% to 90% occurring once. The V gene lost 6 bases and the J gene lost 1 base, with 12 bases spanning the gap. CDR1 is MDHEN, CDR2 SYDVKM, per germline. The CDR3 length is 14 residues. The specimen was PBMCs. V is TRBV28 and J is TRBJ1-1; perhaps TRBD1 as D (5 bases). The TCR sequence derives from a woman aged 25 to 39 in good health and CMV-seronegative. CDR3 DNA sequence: TGTGCCAGCAGCTCTATCGACAGGAACACTGAAGCTTTCTTT. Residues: CASSSIDRNTEAFF.